This entry describes one TCR beta chain. This clone occurred a few times. This receptor's antigen is unknown. No base quality information exists; no much larger clone differs at one position. Libraries were built with the immunoSEQ multiplex PCR assay. For the multiplex PCR, a mixture combining 60 forward primers for TCR Vbeta segments and 13 reverse primers for TCR Jbeta segments was used. Amplification of the CDR3 region of rearranged TCR beta genes was performed with a multiplex PCR assay on genomic DNA. The Illumina HiSeq System was used to sequence the amplified TCR beta libraries as 87-base-pair reads. Per the authors' processing: Across the 500 to 750 repertoires, a later analysis counted some 81 million unique TCR beta chains, approximately 12 million of which were shared by at least two donors. A nearest-neighbor algorithm error-corrected the raw reads and collapsed the reads into unique sequences, merging closely related sequences to remove PCR and sequencing errors. V, D and J gene segments were assigned by aligning CDR3 sequences to IMGT reference sequences. Each retained sequence needed at least a six-nucleotide match to both a V gene segment and a J gene segment. Rearrangements were called productive when the CDR3 lacked stop codons and stayed in frame with V and J; all others were non-productive. CDR3 was defined by IMGT convention, running from the second conserved V-encoded cysteine to the conserved J-encoded phenylalanine. In an earlier analysis of roughly 580 of the donors, sequences lacking an unambiguous match to a single V gene segment were excluded. In an earlier analysis of around 600 of the donors, V segments were called functional above 56.7% productive rearrangements and were called segregating when the between-donor standard deviation exceeded 5%. A statistical classification framework was built to diagnose cytomegalovirus status from the catalog of TCR beta chain sequences. A later analysis assigned V and J genes by comparing TCR nucleotide sequences with IMGT/GENE-DB human TR gene sequences. The TCRdist pipeline was used in a later analysis to assign CDR3 sequences and most-parsimonious VDJ recombination scenarios. In a later analysis, each TCR beta chain was defined by its CDR3 amino acid sequence together with its V-gene family, and reads without a unique V-gene family were excluded. To address suspected cross-contamination and a sequencing artifact, a later analysis removed approximately 590 highly shared, low-generation-probability nucleotide sequences. In a later analysis, a clonal expansion index was calculated for each public chain from normalized within-repertoire ranks of inferred template counts. In a later analysis, generation probabilities were computed using a VDJ recombination model fitted to out-of-frame rearrangements, and the results were checked against IGoR. In a later analysis, hypergeometric tests were used to score TCR-TCR, TCR-HLA and TCR-CMV co-occurrence, with a repertoire-size bias correction applied to TCR pairs. To estimate false discovery rates, a later analysis permuted the HLA or CMV assignments 20 times. In a later analysis, co-occurring TCRs were grouped using DBSCAN, with TCRdist sequence similarity added in when clustering inside HLA-allele-positive subsets. Co-occurrence clustering excluded repertoires with fewer than 30,000 or more than 120,000 public chains, plus five with anomalous nucleotide sharing. In its TCRdb copy, this immuneACCESS table keeps in-frame sequences only and misses some clones. Where compared with another copy, unresolved V genes explain less than half of these, and the others have no known cause. V, J and clone size were drawn from that table, and D and trimming were deduced from the DNA. This sample gives 150,000 to 200,000 clones in total; around 84% of them show up just once. Around 1.2% of the sample is in the top ten clones.

In total, about 650 healthy bone marrow donors made up the cohort. All cohort members were sampled while nominally healthy, although unrecorded immune exposures were likely present. The donor tested CMV seropositive and was one of the 289 seropositive cohort members. Each donor provided a peripheral blood sample, and peripheral blood mononuclear cells were used for TCR beta sequencing. Genomic DNA extraction from the blood cell samples was performed with the Qiagen DNeasy Blood Extraction Kit. This specimen comes from a study of cytomegalovirus exposure and HLA in healthy donors (dated by TCRdb to 2015 to 2018). Study-wide context: An earlier analysis of several hundred of the donors reported approximately 300 Gb of sequence data and 100 million to 140 million unique TCR beta sequences from about 200 million T cells. Approximately 300 gigabases of sequencing data and around 90 million unique TCR sequences made up an early release that covered approximately 650 HLA-typed donors. Among the approximately 400 genotyped donors, 81% belonged to the genetic ancestry cluster associated with self-reported Caucasian donors. The study aimed to test whether cataloging public T cell receptors could reveal signatures of past pathogen exposure. The study used immunosequencing to profile the T cell repertoires of approximately 630 subjects and linked those repertoires to cytomegalovirus serostatus. Besides the first cohort of hundreds of subjects, a separate validation cohort made up of over 100 different subjects was used. The study combined high-throughput TCR immunosequencing, statistical association of individual TCRs with disease status, and machine learning to predict cytomegalovirus infection status. A later analysis re-analyzed previously published TCR beta repertoires from roughly 630 donors and added high-resolution HLA genotyping to study TCR occurrence patterns. In the later analysis, no new phenotypic data were used to find candidate immune exposures; instead, reliance was placed on TCR beta sequences and their occurrence across donors. To decide whether each TCR beta V gene segment behaved as functional or pseudogenic, an earlier analysis of over 500 of the donors relied on high-throughput TCR beta sequencing. Donor age, sex, ethnicity and CMV serostatus were compiled together with the repertoire data. A later genetic analysis took genome-wide SNP genotypes for about three fifths of the roughly 700 donors and used that subset as a discovery cohort. Every repertoire in the discovery cohort had been generated on one and the same sequencing platform. HLA typing covered class I and class II loci at four-digit resolution. Typing coverage differed by locus: A, B, C, DRB1 and DQB1 were typed in roughly 629-630 donors, DQA1 in about 510, DPA1 in 600 to 610, and DPB1 in just under 490. A few DR-DQ haplotypes were treated as single units for association and clustering because of strong linkage in the cohort. Across under 500 genotyped donors of the cohort, an average of roughly 250,000 unique TCR beta nucleotide sequences per donor were sequenced, and roughly 18% of those sequences were non-productive. Overall study outcomes, separate from this receptor: Because counts were too low, 15 or so rarely observed V segments, including chromosome 9 orphons, were excluded from the earlier analysis of 587 of the donors. In vitro tests confirmed that a few of the cytomegalovirus-associated TCR beta chains recognize cytomegalovirus antigens. A further reported finding was that TCR beta sequences accurately predicted the HLA-A and HLA-B alleles for most subjects in the first cohort. Cytomegalovirus status was reported to be diagnosed by the classifier with high specificity and sensitivity in both the original and validation cohorts. Linkage disequilibrium might explain the correlated functional status among segregating V segments, but an unknown experimental factor could not be ruled out. Because HLA typing was missing for some donors at each locus, association tests included only the typed subset. In a later analysis, the rate of TCR association differed among HLA loci, with DRB1 alleles having the most associated TCRs and HLA-C alleles having the fewest. For the cohort, immune exposure information was limited to CMV serostatus. A later analysis found that HLA-associated TCR beta chains were more clonally expanded and had lower generation probabilities than equally common non-associated chains. Most TCR sequences were observed very rarely across donors, whereas some public TCRs were present in many individuals. The cohort was sequenced for TCR beta chains only, and without alpha or paired-chain data the features that could be detected were limited. A later analysis reported that several top co-occurrence clusters appeared linked to parvovirus B19, influenza, CMV and Epstein-Barr virus. It was suggested by the authors that the approach could potentially be generalized to other disease states and immunological phenotypes. The sequencing pipeline was judged likely to have produced a cluster of highly shared sequence variants as a technical artifact. An association between a missense DCLRE1C variant and V-gene and J-gene trimming of TCR beta chains was found in a later genetic analysis and replicated in an independent cohort. The study listed 150 to 200 TCR beta chains as associated with cytomegalovirus. Assigning TCR associations to individual alleles was difficult when HLA alleles, especially DR and DQ, strongly co-occurred. At a false discovery rate of 0.05, a later analysis linked 16,951 TCR beta sequences to specific HLA alleles. The presence/absence analyses assumed that sequencing depth was roughly uniform across donors, and that assumption may not be true. A later genetic analysis reported fewer N-insertions in productive TCRs among donors in an Asian-associated ancestry cluster than the roughly 670-donor mean. A later analysis found that most CMV-associated TCR beta chains appeared HLA-restricted, with HLA associations seemingly driven largely by CMV exposure. Because the 87-base-pair reads could not distinguish some IMGT-functional V segments, including TRBV6-2 and TRBV6-3, those segments were excluded. In an earlier analysis of several hundred of the donors, most TCR beta V segments were observed in productive rearrangements about 87% or about 30% of the time, broadly matching IMGT annotations.

From the germline V gene (reference sequence), CDR1 is LNHDA and CDR2 is SQIVND. There are 16 amino acids in the CDR3, from cysteine to phenylalanine inclusive. The DNA shown is the 48-base CDR3, in frame from base 1. V and J are truncated by 0 bases and 7 bases respectively, leaving an intervening sequence of 18 bases. Rearrangement joined TRBV19 to TRBJ1-2, with the D gene call left open. Input material: PBMCs. This TCR was sampled from a girl under 10 years old in good health and CMV-seropositive. The CDR3 protein is CASSIDREAGKGGYTF. The sequence in DNA is TGTGCCAGTAGTATAGATCGGGAAGCGGGGAAGGGTGGCTACACCTTC.